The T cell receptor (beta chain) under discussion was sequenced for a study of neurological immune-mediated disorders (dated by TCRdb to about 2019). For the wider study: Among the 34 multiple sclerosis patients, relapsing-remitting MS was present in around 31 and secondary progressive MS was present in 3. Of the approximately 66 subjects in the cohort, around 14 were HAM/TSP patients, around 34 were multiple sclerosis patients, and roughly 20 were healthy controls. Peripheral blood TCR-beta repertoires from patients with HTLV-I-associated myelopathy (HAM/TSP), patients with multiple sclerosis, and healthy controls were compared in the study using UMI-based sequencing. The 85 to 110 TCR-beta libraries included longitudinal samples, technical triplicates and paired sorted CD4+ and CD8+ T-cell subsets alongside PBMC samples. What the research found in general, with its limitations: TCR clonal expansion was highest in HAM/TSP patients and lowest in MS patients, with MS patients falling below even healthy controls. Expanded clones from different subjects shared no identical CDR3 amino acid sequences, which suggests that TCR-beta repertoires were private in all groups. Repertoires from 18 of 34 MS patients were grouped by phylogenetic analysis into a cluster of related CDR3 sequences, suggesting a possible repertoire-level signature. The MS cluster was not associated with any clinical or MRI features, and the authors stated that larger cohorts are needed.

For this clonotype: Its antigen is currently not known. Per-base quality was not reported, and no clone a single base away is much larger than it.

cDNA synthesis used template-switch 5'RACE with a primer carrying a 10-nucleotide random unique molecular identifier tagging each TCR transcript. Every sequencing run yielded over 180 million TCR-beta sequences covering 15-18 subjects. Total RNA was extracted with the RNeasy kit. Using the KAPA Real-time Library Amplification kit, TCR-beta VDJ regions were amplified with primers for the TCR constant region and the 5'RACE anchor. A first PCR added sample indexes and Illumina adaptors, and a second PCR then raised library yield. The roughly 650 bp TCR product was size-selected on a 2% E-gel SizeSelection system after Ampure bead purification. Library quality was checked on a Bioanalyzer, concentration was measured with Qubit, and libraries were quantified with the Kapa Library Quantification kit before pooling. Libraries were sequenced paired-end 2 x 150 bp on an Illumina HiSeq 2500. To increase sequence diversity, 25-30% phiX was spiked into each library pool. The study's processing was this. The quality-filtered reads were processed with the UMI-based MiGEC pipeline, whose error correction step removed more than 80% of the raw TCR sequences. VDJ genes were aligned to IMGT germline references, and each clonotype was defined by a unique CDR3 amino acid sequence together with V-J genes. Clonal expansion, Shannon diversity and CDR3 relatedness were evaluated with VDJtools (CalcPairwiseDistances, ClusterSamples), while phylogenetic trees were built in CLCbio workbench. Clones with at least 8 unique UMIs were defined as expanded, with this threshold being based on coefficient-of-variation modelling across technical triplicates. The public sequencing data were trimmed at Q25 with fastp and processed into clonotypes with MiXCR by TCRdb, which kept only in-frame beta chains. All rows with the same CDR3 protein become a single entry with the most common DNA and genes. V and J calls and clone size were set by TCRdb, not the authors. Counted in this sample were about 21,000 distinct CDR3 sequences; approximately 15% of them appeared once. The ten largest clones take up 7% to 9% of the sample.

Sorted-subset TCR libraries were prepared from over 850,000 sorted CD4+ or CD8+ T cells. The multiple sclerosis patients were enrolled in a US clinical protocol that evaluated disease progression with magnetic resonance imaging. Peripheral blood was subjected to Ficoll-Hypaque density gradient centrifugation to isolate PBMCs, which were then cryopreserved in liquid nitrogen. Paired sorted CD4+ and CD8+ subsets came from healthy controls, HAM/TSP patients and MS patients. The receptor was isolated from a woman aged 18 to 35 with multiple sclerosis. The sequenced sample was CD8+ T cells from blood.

The DNA reads as follows: TGCGCCAGCAGCTTGGAGGGAAGAGGGAACACTGAAGCTTTCTTT. It specifies CASSLEGRGNTEAFF. The sequence links TRBV5-1 to TRBJ1-1, with the D gene call left open. Its CDR3 holds 15 amino acids, cysteine through phenylalanine. Only the CDR3 region is kept as DNA, spanning 45 bases read in frame from base 1. V and J lose 0 bases and 1 base, and a span of 10 bases separates them. Sequences SGHRS (CDR1) and YFSETQ (CDR2) are obtained from the germline V gene.